These 22 T cell receptor beta chains were sequenced from one sample in a study of cytomegalovirus exposure and HLA in healthy donors. The PCR made use of 60 Vbeta and 13 Jbeta primers. Generated by immunoSEQ multiplex PCR, the TCRdb table keeps only in-frame clones and is missing some. Among over 200,000 clones listed, roughly 80% were seen once. The sequenced sample was PBMCs. These receptors originate from a woman between 40 and 50 years old in good health and CMV-seropositive.

The chain uses TRBV15 and TRBJ1-5; D is undetermined. This CDR3 contains 15 residues. Germline V gene data show CDR1 as LNHNV and CDR2 as YYDKDF (reference sequence). V lost 0 bases, J lost 1 base, and 7 bases lay in between. CDR3 region: CATSRDGLSNQPQHF. The CDR3, as DNA: TGTGCCACCAGCAGAGATGGGCTGAGCAATCAGCCCCAGCATTTT.

The CDR3 coding sequence is TGTGCCAGCAGCGTAGGTCCGGGGGCGAACACCGGGGAGCTGTTTTTT. This codes for CASSVGPGANTGELFF. The rearrangement uses TRBV9 and TRBJ2-2; a weak D match, TRBD2 (6 bases). CDR3 size: 16 residues. Germline V gene lookup returns CDR1 SGDLS and CDR2 YYNGEE. Trimming shortened V by 0 bases and J by 0 bases, and 9 bases separated the two germline ends.

The chain joins TRBV27 to TRBJ1-2, with unresolved D. The germline V and J ends were trimmed by 3 bases and 1 base, with 6 bases remaining between them. CDR1 is MNHEY and CDR2 is SMNVEV in the germline V gene (reference sequence). The CDR3 loop spans 13 amino acids. CDR3: CASSFRRNYGYTF. The CDR3 nucleotides are TGTGCCAGCAGTTTCAGGCGTAACTATGGCTACACCTTC.

V gene TRBV6-1 combines with J gene TRBJ2-7; D is possibly TRBD1 (6 bases). The CDR3 loop spans 15 amino acids. CDR1 is MNHNS, CDR2 SASEGT, per germline. V gave up 7 bases and J gave up 2 bases, with 18 bases separating them. The CDR3 region has the DNA TGTGCCAGCACCCAGGGGCGATGGACCCCCTACGAGCAGTACTTC. Residues: CASTQGRWTPYEQYF.

The chain has TRBV7-3 and TRBJ1-3, with 9 bases aligning to TRBD1. Trimming at V came to 3 bases and at J to 10 bases, leaving 10 bases not matched to a gene. From germline, CDR1 is SGHTA and CDR2 FQGTGA. CDR3 size: 15 residues. CDR3 residues: CASSLTGGGVGTIYF. As DNA, the CDR3 is TGTGCCAGCAGCTTGACAGGGGGAGGAGTTGGGACCATATATTTT.

The V and J genes are TRBV5-4 and TRBJ2-7, with D hard to call. Deletions cut 3 bases from V and 1 base from J, with 2 bases between. The CDR3 sequence is 11 residues long. CDR1 and CDR2 (germline): SGHNT, YYREEE (reference sequence). The CDR3 DNA reads as TGTGCCAGCAGCTCATCCTACGAGCAGTACTTC. Translation gives CASSSSYEQYF.

The gene calls are TRBV9 and TRBJ2-1; TRBD2 agrees at 14 bases. CDR3 length: 20 residues. The germline gives CDR1 SGDLS, CDR2 YYNGEE. The J segment lost 2 bases and the V segment lost 0 bases, leaving 10 bases of the junction unmatched. CDR3 residues: CASSVGLAGGDGSPYNEQFF. DNA of the CDR3: TGTGCCAGCAGCGTAGGACTAGCGGGAGGGGATGGGAGTCCCTACAATGAGCAGTTCTTC.

V usage is TRBV2 and J usage is TRBJ1-3, with 7 bases matching TRBD1. CDR1 and CDR2 (germline): SNHLY, FYNNEI. Germline trimming cut 5 bases from V and 4 bases from J; bases unmatched to any gene: 11. This CDR3 spans 16 amino acids. The DNA of the CDR3 is TGTGCCAGCAGTATCGAACAGGGGCTAGACGGAAACACCATATATTTT. Its protein is CASSIEQGLDGNTIYF.

For this clone: Other DNA sequences in the same sample also yield this CDR3. The chain employs TRBV10-3 and TRBJ1-2; tentative D call: TRBD1 (5 bases). This CDR3 has 13 amino acids. The germline gives CDR1 ENHRY, CDR2 SYGVKD. V was pared by 4 bases and J by 2 bases, with 8 bases between. CDR3 DNA: TGTGCCATCAGTGGAGGACACAACTATGGCTACACCTTC. This translates into CAISGGHNYGYTF.

The chain uses TRBV7-8 and TRBJ1-1, with D uncertain. Germline V CDR1 and CDR2: SGHVS, FQNEAQ. CDR3 length: 11 amino acids. The V end was cut by 5 bases, the J end by 6 bases, with 7 bases between. The CDR3 region is CASSPLAEAFF. In DNA form, the CDR3 reads TGTGCCAGCAGCCCATTAGCTGAAGCTTTCTTT.

The chain couples TRBV7-2 to TRBJ2-1, with 8 bases matching TRBD2. Germline lookup yields CDR1 SGHTA and CDR2 FQGNSA. CDR3 length equals 15 residues. Trimming took 6 bases from V and 6 from J; bases not matched to a gene: 10. CDR3 in DNA: TGTGCCAGCAGATTGAGCGGGGGCACTTCCAATGAGCAGTTCTTC. Encoded protein: CASRLSGGTSNEQFF. Full variable domain (missing parts from reference TRBV7-2 and TRBJ2-1): GAGVSQSPSNKVTEKGKDVELRCDPISGHTALYWYRQSLGQGLEFLIYFQGNSAPDKSGLPSDRFSAERTGGSVSTLTIQRTQQEDSAVYLCASRLSGGTSNEQFFGPGTRLTVL.

V usage is TRBV5-1 and J usage is TRBJ1-2, with 11 bases matching TRBD1. The CDR3 extends over 15 amino acids. Germline V lookup: CDR1 SGHRS, CDR2 YFSETQ. Germline trimming cut 3 bases from V and 2 bases from J; bases unmatched to any gene: 3. For the CDR3, the DNA is TGCGCCAGCAGCTACGGACAGGGGGCCAACTATGGCTACACCTTC. The encoded protein is CASSYGQGANYGYTF.

The V gene is TRBV1, the J gene TRBJ2-7; the tabulated D call, TRBD2, remains unverified against the DNA. TRBV1 is annotated as a pseudogene. The CDR3 spans 14 residues. The CDR3 loop is CTSNRTSGSYEQYF. The CDR3 nucleotides are TGCACCAGCAATAGGACTAGCGGCTCCTACGAGCAGTACTTC.

The V call is TRBV9, the J call TRBJ2-7; 7 positions match TRBD1. The length of the CDR3 is 15 residues. Germline CDR1 and CDR2: SGDLS and YYNGEE. J gave up 1 base and V 3 bases, and 7 bases lay outside the gene matches. The CDR3 here is CASSAGDRASYEQYF. The CDR3 nucleotides read TGTGCCAGCAGCGCCGGCGACAGGGCGTCCTACGAGCAGTACTTC. The variable domain in full, with the rest retrieved from reference TRBV9 and TRBJ2-7, is DSGVTQTPKHLITATGQRVTLRCSPRSGDLSVYWYQQSLDQGLQFLIQYYNGEERAKGNILERFSAQQFPDLHSELNLSSLELGDSALYFCASSAGDRASYEQYFGPGTRLTVT.

In DNA form, the CDR3 reads TGCAGCGGCAGAGAAATAGGGGATGGCTACACCTTC. Translation gives CSGREIGDGYTF. V is TRBV29-1 and J is TRBJ1-2; D might be TRBD1 (5 bases). CDR3 size: 12 residues. The V gene's germline CDR1 is SQVTM and CDR2 ANQGSEA. V was trimmed by 7 bases and J by 6 bases, leaving 15 bases between them. The full variable domain, its missing parts supplied by reference TRBV29-1 and TRBJ1-2, is SAVISQKPSRDICQRGTSLTIQCQVDSQVTMMFWYRQQPGQSLTLIATANQGSEATYESGFVIDKFPISRPNLTFSTLTVSNMSPEDSSIYLCSGREIGDGYTFGSGTRLTVV.

The V and J genes are TRBV9 and TRBJ1-3, with D possibly TRBD1 on 5 matching bases. This CDR3 is 16 amino acids long. V was shortened by 4 bases and J by 0 bases, with 14 bases between the two germline ends. Looked up from germline, CDR1 is SGDLS and CDR2 is YYNGEE. CDR3 in DNA: TGTGCCAGCAGCCCCCGGGGGGAGCACTCTGGAAACACCATATATTTT. Its translation is CASSPRGEHSGNTIYF.

In its sample, this clone was seen once. The J gene is TRBJ2-3, the V gene TRBV15; D is unclear. CDR3 size: 13 residues. V lost 6 bases, J lost 0 bases, and 7 bases lay in between. CDR1 is LNHNV, CDR2 YYDKDF, per germline (reference sequence). The CDR3 here is CATSQASTDTQYF. The CDR3 DNA sequence: TGTGCCACCAGTCAAGCGAGCACAGATACGCAGTATTTT.

The CDR3 here is CASSLVLAVNNEQFF. The CDR3 nucleotides are TGTGCCAGCAGCTTGGTCCTAGCGGTTAACAATGAGCAGTTCTTC. The chain links TRBV5-4 to TRBJ2-1; 7 bases map to TRBD2. This CDR3 contains 15 residues. Germline CDR1 SGHNT, CDR2 YYREEE (reference sequence). V shed 0 bases and J 5 bases; nucleotides not matched to a gene: 5.

The chain joins TRBV4-3 to TRBJ1-2; 9 bases fit TRBD1. This CDR3 spans 16 amino acids. Trimming cost V 0 bases and J 4 bases; bases outside gene matches: 6. Looked up from germline, CDR1 is LGHNA and CDR2 is YSLEER. CDR3 in amino acids: CASSQDPQGASYGYTF. CDR3 nucleotide sequence: TGCGCCAGCAGCCAAGATCCACAGGGGGCGAGCTATGGCTACACCTTC.

This clone was seen only a few times. The chain carries TRBV27 and TRBJ2-1, with TRBD2 matching 7 bases. CDR3 length: 13 residues. Germline V gene data show CDR1 as MNHEY and CDR2 as SMNVEV (reference sequence). The V gene end was trimmed by 3 bases and the J gene end by 9 bases; junction bases not matched to a gene: 5. The CDR3 reads CASSFKGGSEQFF. In nucleotides, the CDR3 is TGTGCCAGCAGTTTCAAAGGCGGGAGTGAGCAGTTCTTC.

V and J are TRBV5-1 and TRBJ1-1, with a tentative D call TRBD1 (6 bases). V was trimmed by 5 bases and J by 4 bases, leaving 12 bases between them. Germline V gene lookup returns CDR1 SGHRS and CDR2 YFSETQ. There are 13 residues in the CDR3. Here the CDR3 reads CASRGGGGTEAFF. Written as DNA, the CDR3 is TGCGCCAGCAGAGGGGGGGGAGGCACTGAAGCTTTCTTT.

V and J are TRBV5-5 and TRBJ1-5; the D gene is possibly TRBD1 (5 bases). V lost 0 bases and J 0 bases, leaving 10 bases between the germline ends. CDR3 length equals 16 residues. Per germline, CDR1 SGHKS and CDR2 YYEKEE (reference sequence). The CDR3 nucleotides are TGTGCCAGCAGCTTGGGTCAGGGATATAGCAATCAGCCCCAGCATTTT. Translation: CASSLGQGYSNQPQHF.